This TCR beta chain was captured by sequencing in a study of cytomegalovirus exposure and HLA in healthy donors. Across the study: Falling in the Caucasian-associated ancestry cluster were 80% to 85% of around 370 genotyped donors.

PCR used 60 Vbeta primers and 13 Jbeta primers. Sequencing was performed with immunoSEQ multiplex PCR; in TCRdb, only in-frame clones are kept and a portion is missing. The data contain about 160,000 clones, about four fifths of them singletons. Regarding this clone: As yet, its antigen is unknown.

General observations from the study: Being indistinguishable, some V segments were excluded, TRBV6-2 and TRBV6-3 among them. Later genetic work tied a missense DCLRE1C variant to beta-chain V and J trimming. Later analysis indicated greater clonal expansion among HLA-associated TCR beta chains than among equally common other chains.

The CDR3 is 15 residues long. V lost 5 bases to trimming and J lost 1 base; unmatched junction nucleotides: 2. Germline CDR1 is MNHEY and CDR2 is SMNVEV (reference sequence). Sequenced sample: PBMCs. This sequence joins TRBV27 and TRBJ2-2, with 9 bases lining up with TRBD1. The source is a girl aged 5 to 17 in good health and CMV-seropositive. The CDR3 DNA follows: TGTGCCAGCAGTCCGGACAGGGGGAACACCGGGGAGCTGTTTTTT. Its protein is CASSPDRGNTGELFF.